The 23 T cell receptor beta chains below all came from one sample that was sequenced in a study of blood T cell repertoires in COVID-19. Produced via immunoSEQ multiplex PCR; TCRdb's table is partial and in-frame only. The table lists 120,000 to 150,000 clones, about three quarters of them singletons. The sequencing sample was made of peripheral blood. Every receptor here comes from a man between 50 and 59 years old with acute or convalescent COVID-19.

The rearrangement links TRBV11-2 to TRBJ1-1, with D hard to call. V was pared by 5 bases and J by 3 bases, with 10 bases between. This CDR3 has 13 amino acids. Germline lookup yields CDR1 SGHAT and CDR2 FQNNGV. CDR3 coding DNA: TGTGCCAGCAGCGTCATGAGGTACACTGAAGCTTTCTTT. Its protein product is CASSVMRYTEAFF.

The rearrangement joins TRBV19 to TRBJ1-5; D is undetermined. This CDR3 spans 16 amino acids. The V end was cut by 1 base, the J end by 2 bases, with 12 bases between. Germline-derived CDR1 and CDR2 are LNHDA and SQIVND (reference sequence). CDR3 sequence: CASSIGAGTGNQPQHF. CDR3 nucleotides: TGTGCCAGTAGTATAGGGGCAGGTACGGGCAATCAGCCCCAGCATTTT.

In this sample, this clone turned up a few times. The CDR3 region is CASSPRQAGSYEQYV. In DNA, the CDR3 is TGTGCCAGCAGCCCGAGACAGGCGGGCTCCTACGAGCAGTACGTC. This rearrangement joins TRBV7-8 to TRBJ2-7, with D tentatively TRBD1 (6 bases). V lost 5 bases and J lost 0, with 14 bases in between. The CDR3 consists of 15 residues. Germline loops: CDR1 SGHVS, CDR2 FQNEAQ.

This chain connects TRBV7-8 to TRBJ1-1, with D possibly TRBD1 on 6 matching bases. With 8 bases removed from V and 1 base from J, the gap between germline ends came to 17 bases. The CDR3 loop spans 15 amino acids. Germline CDR1 SGHVS, CDR2 FQNEAQ. The CDR3 loop reads CASLRRRTANTEAFF. The CDR3 region has the DNA TGTGCCAGCCTCCGGAGGAGGACAGCGAACACTGAAGCTTTCTTT.

V usage is TRBV10-2 and J usage is TRBJ2-5; 9 bases agree with TRBD1. The CDR3 consists of 14 residues. J was trimmed by 5 bases and V by 7 bases; bases with no gene match: 8. Germline CDR1 WSHSY, CDR2 SAAADI. CDR3 DNA sequence: TGCGCCAGCAAGACAGGGGGATCAGTGGAGACCCAGTACTTC. Translated: CASKTGGSVETQYF.

The chain employs TRBV10-3 and TRBJ1-5; D unclear. The length of the CDR3 is 15 residues. Deletions cut 10 bases from V and 0 bases from J, with 16 bases between. Germline V lookup: CDR1 ENHRY, CDR2 SYGVKD. CDR3 coding DNA: TGTGCCAGCCGAGGGAGCCAGTATAGCAATCAGCCCCAGCATTTT. Amino acids: CASRGSQYSNQPQHF.

In this sample, this clone turned up once. The chain joins TRBV3-1 (or the pseudogene TRBV3-2) to TRBJ2-2, with a possible D match to TRBD1 (6 bases). The V end was cut by 7 bases, the J end by 5 bases, with 17 bases between. The CDR3 is made up of 15 amino acids. Germline V gives CDR1 LGHDT, CDR2 YNNKEL (reference sequence). In DNA, the CDR3 is TGTGCCAGCAACAAAGGGGCAGGGGATACCGGGGAGCTGTTTTTT. Translation: CASNKGAGDTGELFF.

The V and J genes are TRBV9 and TRBJ2-5; 8 bases are a match to TRBD2. The CDR3 is made up of 15 amino acids. CDR1 SGDLS and CDR2 YYNGEE come from the germline V gene. V lost 3 bases to trimming and J lost 4 bases; unmatched junction nucleotides: 8. CDR3 in amino acids: CASSAPRGGPETQYF. The CDR3 nucleotides read TGTGCCAGCAGCGCCCCTCGGGGGGGGCCAGAGACCCAGTACTTC. The entire variable domain, with the rest obtained from reference TRBV9 and TRBJ2-5, is as follows: DSGVTQTPKHLITATGQRVTLRCSPRSGDLSVYWYQQSLDQGLQFLIQYYNGEERAKGNILERFSAQQFPDLHSELNLSSLELGDSALYFCASSAPRGGPETQYFGPGTRLLVL.

V gene TRBV11-2 combines with J gene TRBJ1-2; 9 bases agree with TRBD1. Unmatched junction bases numbered 7, after V lost 4 bases and J lost 10 bases. Germline loops: CDR1 SGHAT, CDR2 FQNNGV. The CDR3 runs to 13 residues. The CDR3 nucleotides read TGTGCCAGCAGCTCAACCGGGACAGGGTACTACACCTTC. Protein sequence: CASSSTGTGYYTF.

The V gene is TRBV27, the J gene TRBJ1-4; 10 positions match TRBD1. The CDR3 has 16 residues. Germline CDR1 reads MNHEY; CDR2 reads SMNVEV (reference sequence). J was trimmed by 8 bases and V by 1 base; bases with no gene match: 7. CDR3 coding DNA: TGTGCCAGCAGTTTATTGTTCGGGGGACAGGGGGAAAAACTGTTTTTT. Amino acid sequence: CASSLLFGGQGEKLFF.

This clone was found a few times. The chain employs TRBV18 and TRBJ2-3; D is unclear. The CDR3 length is 16 residues. Trimming shortened V by 2 bases and J by 6 bases, and 18 bases separated the two germline ends. Germline V gene sequence: CDR1 KGHSH, CDR2 LQKENI. CDR3 nucleotides: TGTGCCAGCTCACCATTTCCACACACCGTGCGGGATACGCAGTATTTT. Protein sequence: CASSPFPHTVRDTQYF.

The V gene is TRBV4-1, the J gene TRBJ1-2, with 8 bases that match TRBD1. Germline lookup yields CDR1 MGHRA and CDR2 YSYEKL. The CDR3 runs to 13 residues. V lost 5 bases and J lost 4; bases outside the gene matches: 3. As DNA, the CDR3 is TGCGCCAGCAGCGGAACAGGGGGCTATGGCTACACCTTC. This encodes CASSGTGGYGYTF.

J is TRBJ2-1 and V is TRBV11-3; 8 bases line up with TRBD1. This CDR3 is 13 amino acids long. Germline CDR1 is SGHNT and CDR2 is YENEEA. V lost 4 bases and J lost 7; bases outside the gene matches: 3. The DNA of the CDR3 is TGTGCCAGCAGCTCAGGGACAGGAAATGAGCAGTTCTTC. It translates to CASSSGTGNEQFF.

There are a few counts of this clone. The V and J genes are TRBV5-1 and TRBJ1-1; D perhaps matches TRBD1 (6 bases). CDR1 is SGHRS and CDR2 is YFSETQ in the germline V gene. This CDR3 is 13 amino acids long. V was pared by 4 bases and J by 2 bases, with 9 bases between. CDR3 region: CASSVDSNTEAFF. The CDR3 DNA sequence: TGCGCCAGCAGCGTGGACAGTAACACTGAAGCTTTCTTT.

This clone was found many times. The sample contains more than one DNA sequence encoding this CDR3. For the CDR3, the DNA is TGTGCCAGTAGTAGCAGGGGAGGGACCTACGAGCAGTACTTC. It yields the protein CASSSRGGTYEQYF. The gene calls are TRBV19 and TRBJ2-7, with a weak D call TRBD2 (7 bases). V lost 4 bases and J 2 bases, leaving 12 bases between the germline ends. CDR3 length: 14 amino acids. Germline V CDR1 and CDR2: LNHDA, SQIVND (reference sequence).

This sequence joins TRBV27 and TRBJ1-1, with D perhaps matching TRBD1 (6 bases). There are 15 residues in the CDR3. V was clipped by 2 bases and J by 3 bases, with 13 bases between them. The germline CDR1 and CDR2 sequences are MNHEY and SMNVEV (reference sequence). The chain's CDR3 is CASSLRQAFYTEAFF. DNA for the CDR3: TGTGCCAGCAGTTTACGACAGGCCTTCTACACTGAAGCTTTCTTT.

The chain is built from TRBV12-3 or TRBV12-4 and TRBJ1-2; the D gene is possibly TRBD1 (5 bases). Between the trimmed V and J ends, which lost 3 bases and 4 bases, there was a span of 9 bases. This CDR3 has 13 residues. The CDR3 nucleotides are TGTGCCAGCAGTTTGTCCAGGGCCTATGGCTACACCTTC. Amino acid sequence: CASSLSRAYGYTF.

The V call is TRBV18, the J call TRBJ2-1, with TRBD2 matching over 9 bases. From germline, CDR1 is KGHSH and CDR2 LQKENI. This CDR3 spans 16 amino acids. V trimming: 5 bases; J trimming: 3 bases; junction bases outside the gene matches: 8. The CDR3 nucleotides are TGTGCCAGCTCATCCCCAGCGGGGGGCGACTACAATGAGCAGTTCTTC. Translated, it gives CASSSPAGGDYNEQFF.

This clone is a singleton in its sample. The chain is built from TRBV6-1 and TRBJ1-2, with no clear D. Germline V lookup: CDR1 MNHNS, CDR2 SASEGT. Trimming left V 3 bases short and J 6 bases short, with 14 bases between. The CDR3 is 14 residues long. CDR3 nucleotide sequence: TGTGCCAGCAGTGACGACCCCCGACTCCATGGCTACACCTTC. Encoded protein: CASSDDPRLHGYTF.

The V call is TRBV2, the J call TRBJ1-1; D not resolved. CDR1 and CDR2 from the germline V gene are SNHLY and FYNNEI. This CDR3 region has 13 residues. With 11 bases removed from V and 2 bases from J, the gap between germline ends came to 15 bases. CDR3 bases: TGTGCCTCCGGGCTCGGGAGTAACACTGAAGCTTTCTTT. This sequence encodes CASGLGSNTEAFF. The full variable domain, in which reference TRBV2 and TRBJ1-1 provide the parts outside the CDR3, is EPEVTQTPSHQVTQMGQEVILRCVPISNHLYFYWYRQILGQKVEFLVSFYNNEISEKSEIFDDQFSVERPDGSNFTLKIRSTKLEDSAMYFCASGLGSNTEAFFGQGTRLTVV.

With respect to this clone: Other DNA sequences in this sample translate to the same CDR3. The V call is TRBV27, the J call TRBJ1-1; a weak D match, TRBD1 (5 bases). This CDR3 contains 14 residues. V lost 5 bases to trimming and J lost 2 bases, with 12 bases between them. Germline values: CDR1 MNHEY, CDR2 SMNVEV (reference sequence). CDR3 DNA: TGTGCCAGCAGTCCCCCCGGACAAAACACTGAAGCTTTCTTT. Translated: CASSPPGQNTEAFF.

The genes are TRBV12-3 or TRBV12-4 and TRBJ2-3; no definite D call. V was trimmed by 7 bases and J by 6 bases, leaving 11 bases between them. CDR3 length: 12 amino acids. CDR3 sequence (DNA): TGTGCCAGCACCCGGAGACGTGATACGCAGTATTTT. Translation: CASTRRRDTQYF.

A few counts support this clone. The chain combines TRBV4-2 with TRBJ2-2; TRBD2 is a possible D gene (6 bases). This CDR3 comprises 15 residues. Germline CDR1 LGHNA, CDR2 YNFKEQ. The V end was cut by 5 bases, the J end by 4 bases, with 14 bases between. The CDR3 reads CASSYSSVSTGELFF. The CDR3, as DNA: TGTGCCAGCAGCTATTCTAGCGTCTCCACCGGGGAGCTGTTTTTT.